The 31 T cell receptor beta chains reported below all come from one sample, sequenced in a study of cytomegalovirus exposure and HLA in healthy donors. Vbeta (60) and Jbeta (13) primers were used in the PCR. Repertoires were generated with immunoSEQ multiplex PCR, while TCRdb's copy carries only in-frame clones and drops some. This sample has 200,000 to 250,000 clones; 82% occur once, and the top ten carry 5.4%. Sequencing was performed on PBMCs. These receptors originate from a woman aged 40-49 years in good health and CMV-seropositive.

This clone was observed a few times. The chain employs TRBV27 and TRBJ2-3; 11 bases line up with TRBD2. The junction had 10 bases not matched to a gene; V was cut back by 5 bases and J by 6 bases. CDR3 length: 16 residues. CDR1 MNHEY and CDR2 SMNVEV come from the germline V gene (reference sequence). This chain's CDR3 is CASSVSSGRIWDTQYF. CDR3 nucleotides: TGTGCCAGCAGTGTTTCTAGCGGGAGGATCTGGGATACGCAGTATTTT.

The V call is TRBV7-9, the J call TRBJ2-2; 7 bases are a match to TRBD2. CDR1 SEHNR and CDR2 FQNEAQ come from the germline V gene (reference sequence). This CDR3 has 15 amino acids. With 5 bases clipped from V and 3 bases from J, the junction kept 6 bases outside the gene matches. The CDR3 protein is CASSPIAGHTGELFF. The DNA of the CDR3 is TGTGCCAGCAGCCCCATAGCGGGTCACACCGGGGAGCTGTTTTTT.

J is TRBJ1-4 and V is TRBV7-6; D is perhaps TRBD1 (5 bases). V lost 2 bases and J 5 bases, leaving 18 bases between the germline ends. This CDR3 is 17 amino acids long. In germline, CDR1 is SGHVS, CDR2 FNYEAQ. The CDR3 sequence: CASSLLPVRVENEKLFF. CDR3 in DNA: TGTGCCAGCAGCTTATTACCTGTCAGGGTTGAAAATGAAAAACTGTTTTTT.

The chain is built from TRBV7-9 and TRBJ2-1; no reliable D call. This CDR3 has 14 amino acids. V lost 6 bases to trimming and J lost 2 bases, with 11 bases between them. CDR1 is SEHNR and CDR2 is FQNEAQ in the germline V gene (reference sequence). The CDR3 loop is CASRIGSAYNEQFF. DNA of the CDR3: TGTGCCAGCAGAATCGGGTCCGCCTACAATGAGCAGTTCTTC.

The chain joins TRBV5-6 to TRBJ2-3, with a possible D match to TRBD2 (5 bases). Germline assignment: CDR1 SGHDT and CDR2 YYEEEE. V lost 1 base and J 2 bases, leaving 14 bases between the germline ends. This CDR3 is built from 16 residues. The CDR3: CASSLPSGPSTDTQYF. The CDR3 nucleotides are TGTGCCAGCAGCTTGCCGAGCGGCCCTTCCACAGATACGCAGTATTTT.

The CDR3 DNA reads TGTGCCAGCAGTGGCCCGGGACAGGGGGTTGCAGATACGCAGTATTTT. Its translation is CASSGPGQGVADTQYF. J is TRBJ2-3 and V is TRBV25-1; TRBD1 matches 11 bases. The CDR3 extends over 16 amino acids. The germline V gene encodes CDR1 MGHDK and CDR2 SYGVNS. V shed 4 bases, J shed 4 bases, and the junction held 7 bases outside the gene matches.

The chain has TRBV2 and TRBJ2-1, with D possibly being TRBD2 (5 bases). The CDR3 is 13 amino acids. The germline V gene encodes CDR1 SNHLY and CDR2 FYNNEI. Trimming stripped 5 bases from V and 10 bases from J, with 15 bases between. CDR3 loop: CASSFDGLAEQFF. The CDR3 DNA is TGTGCCAGCAGTTTTGATGGCCTAGCCGAGCAGTTCTTC. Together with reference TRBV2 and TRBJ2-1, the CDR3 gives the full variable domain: EPEVTQTPSHQVTQMGQEVILRCVPISNHLYFYWYRQILGQKVEFLVSFYNNEISEKSEIFDDQFSVERPDGSNFTLKIRSTKLEDSAMYFCASSFDGLAEQFFGPGTRLTVL.

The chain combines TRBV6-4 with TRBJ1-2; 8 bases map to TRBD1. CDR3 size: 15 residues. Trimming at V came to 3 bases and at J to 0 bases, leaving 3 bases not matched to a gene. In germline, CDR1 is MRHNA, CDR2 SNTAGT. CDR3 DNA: TGTGCCAGCAGTGAGGGGACAGGCCCTAACTATGGCTACACCTTC. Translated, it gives CASSEGTGPNYGYTF.

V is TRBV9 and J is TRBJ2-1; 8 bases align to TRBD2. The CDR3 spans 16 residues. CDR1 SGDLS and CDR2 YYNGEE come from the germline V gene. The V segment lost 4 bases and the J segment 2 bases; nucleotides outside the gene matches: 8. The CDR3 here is CASSSGEAGAYNEQFF. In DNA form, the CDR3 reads TGTGCCAGCAGCTCGGGTGAAGCGGGGGCCTACAATGAGCAGTTCTTC.

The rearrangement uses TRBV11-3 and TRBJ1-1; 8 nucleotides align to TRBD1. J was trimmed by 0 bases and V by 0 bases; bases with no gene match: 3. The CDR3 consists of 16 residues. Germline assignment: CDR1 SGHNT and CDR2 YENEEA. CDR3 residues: CASSLDGQGLNTEAFF. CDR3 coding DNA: TGTGCCAGCAGCTTAGACGGACAGGGTCTGAACACTGAAGCTTTCTTT.

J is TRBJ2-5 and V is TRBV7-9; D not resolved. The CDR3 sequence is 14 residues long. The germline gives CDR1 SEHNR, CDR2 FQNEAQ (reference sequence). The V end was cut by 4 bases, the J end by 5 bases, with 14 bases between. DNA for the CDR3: TGTGCCAGCAGCTCGGATCTGCAGGTGGAGACCCAGTACTTC. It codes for CASSSDLQVETQYF.

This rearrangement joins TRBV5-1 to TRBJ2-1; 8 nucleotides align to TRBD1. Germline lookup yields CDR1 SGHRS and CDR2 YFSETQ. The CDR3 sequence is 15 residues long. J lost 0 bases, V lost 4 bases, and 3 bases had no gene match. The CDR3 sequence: CASSRDRSSYNEQFF. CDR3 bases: TGCGCCAGCAGCCGGGACAGGAGCTCCTACAATGAGCAGTTCTTC.

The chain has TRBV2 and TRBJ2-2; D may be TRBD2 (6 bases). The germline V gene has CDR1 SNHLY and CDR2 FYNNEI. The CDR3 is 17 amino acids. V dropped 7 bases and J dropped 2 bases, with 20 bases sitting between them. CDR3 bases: TGTGCCAGCACCCCGGGAGCACCAGGGAGTAACACCGGGGAGCTGTTTTTT. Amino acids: CASTPGAPGSNTGELFF.

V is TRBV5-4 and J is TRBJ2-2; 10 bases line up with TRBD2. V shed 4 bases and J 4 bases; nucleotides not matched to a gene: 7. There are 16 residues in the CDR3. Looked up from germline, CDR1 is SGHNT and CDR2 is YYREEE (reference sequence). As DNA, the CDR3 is TGTGCCAGCAGCCGGGCCACTAGCGGGGCCACCGGGGAGCTGTTTTTT. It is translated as CASSRATSGATGELFF.

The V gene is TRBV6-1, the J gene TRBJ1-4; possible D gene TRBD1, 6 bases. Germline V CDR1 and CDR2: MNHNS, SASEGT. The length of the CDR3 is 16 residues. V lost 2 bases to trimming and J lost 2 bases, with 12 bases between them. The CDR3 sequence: CASSEFYRVTNEKLFF. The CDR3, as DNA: TGTGCCAGCAGTGAATTCTACAGGGTCACTAATGAAAAACTGTTTTTT.

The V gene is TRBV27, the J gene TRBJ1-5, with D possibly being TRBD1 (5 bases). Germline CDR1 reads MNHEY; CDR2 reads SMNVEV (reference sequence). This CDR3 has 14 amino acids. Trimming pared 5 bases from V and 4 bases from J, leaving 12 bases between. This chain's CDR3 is CASSNTGFNQPQHF. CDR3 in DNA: TGTGCCAGCAGTAATACAGGCTTTAATCAGCCCCAGCATTTT.

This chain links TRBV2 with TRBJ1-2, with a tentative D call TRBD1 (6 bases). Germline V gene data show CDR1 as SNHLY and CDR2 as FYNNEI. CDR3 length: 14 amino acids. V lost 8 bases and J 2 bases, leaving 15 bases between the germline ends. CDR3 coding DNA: TGTGCCAGCGATCGGGGGGCAGGGAACTATGGCTACACCTTC. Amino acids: CASDRGAGNYGYTF.

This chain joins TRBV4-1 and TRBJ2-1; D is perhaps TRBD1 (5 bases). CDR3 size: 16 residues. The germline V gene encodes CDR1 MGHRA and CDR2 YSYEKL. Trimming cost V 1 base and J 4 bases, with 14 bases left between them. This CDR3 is CASSQVFDSIYNEQFF. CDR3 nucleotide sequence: TGCGCCAGCAGCCAAGTGTTCGACAGCATTTACAATGAGCAGTTCTTC.

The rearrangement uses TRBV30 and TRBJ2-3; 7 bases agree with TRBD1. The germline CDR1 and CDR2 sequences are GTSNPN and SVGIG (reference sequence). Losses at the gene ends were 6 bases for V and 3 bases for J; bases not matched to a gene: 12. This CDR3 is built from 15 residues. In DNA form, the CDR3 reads TGTGCCTGTAGACCGACAGGGTTCGGGACAGATACGCAGTATTTT. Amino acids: CACRPTGFGTDTQYF.

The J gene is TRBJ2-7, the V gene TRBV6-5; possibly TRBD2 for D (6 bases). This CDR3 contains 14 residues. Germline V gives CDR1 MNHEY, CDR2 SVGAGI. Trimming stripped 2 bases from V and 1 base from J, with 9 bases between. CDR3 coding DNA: TGTGCCAGCAGTTACCAGGGAGGATCCTACGAGCAGTACTTC. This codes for CASSYQGGSYEQYF.

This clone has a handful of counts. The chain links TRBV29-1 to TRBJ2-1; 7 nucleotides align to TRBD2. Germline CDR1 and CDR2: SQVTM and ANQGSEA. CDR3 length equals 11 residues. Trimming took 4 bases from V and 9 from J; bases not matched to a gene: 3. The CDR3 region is CSVGEGLEQFF. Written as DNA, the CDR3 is TGCAGCGTTGGGGAGGGACTTGAGCAGTTCTTC.

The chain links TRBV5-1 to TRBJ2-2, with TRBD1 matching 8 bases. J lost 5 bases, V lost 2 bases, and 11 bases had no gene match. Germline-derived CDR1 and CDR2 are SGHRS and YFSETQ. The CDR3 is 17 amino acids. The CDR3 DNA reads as TGCGCCAGCAGCTTACCACCAGGGGGCCCAGGGACCGGGGAGCTGTTTTTT. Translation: CASSLPPGGPGTGELFF.

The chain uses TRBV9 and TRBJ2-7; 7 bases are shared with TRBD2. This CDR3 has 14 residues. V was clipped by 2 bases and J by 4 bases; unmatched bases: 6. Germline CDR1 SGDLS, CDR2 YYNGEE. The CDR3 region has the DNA TGTGCCAGCAGCGTGGGTTACGGGGGGTACGAGCAGTACTTC. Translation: CASSVGYGGYEQYF. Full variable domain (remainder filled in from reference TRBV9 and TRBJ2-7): DSGVTQTPKHLITATGQRVTLRCSPRSGDLSVYWYQQSLDQGLQFLIQYYNGEERAKGNILERFSAQQFPDLHSELNLSSLELGDSALYFCASSVGYGGYEQYFGPGTRLTVT.

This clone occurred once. CDR3 residues: CASSGNPGQGGEQYF. The DNA for the CDR3 is TGTGCCAGCAGTGGCAACCCGGGACAGGGGGGCGAGCAGTACTTC. The rearrangement joins TRBV27 to TRBJ2-7; 11 bases are shared with TRBD1. This CDR3 region has 15 residues. The germline V gene encodes CDR1 MNHEY and CDR2 SMNVEV (reference sequence). V dropped 5 bases and J dropped 6; count of bases not matched to a gene: 9.

The CDR3 protein is CASSVSGVEYGYTF. CDR3 nucleotide sequence: TGTGCCAGCAGCGTATCAGGGGTAGAGTATGGCTACACCTTC. The V and J genes are TRBV9 and TRBJ1-2; a weak D match, TRBD1 (6 bases). This CDR3 contains 14 residues. V was cut by 1 base and J by 5 bases, with 12 bases left in between. CDR1 and CDR2 (germline): SGDLS, YYNGEE.

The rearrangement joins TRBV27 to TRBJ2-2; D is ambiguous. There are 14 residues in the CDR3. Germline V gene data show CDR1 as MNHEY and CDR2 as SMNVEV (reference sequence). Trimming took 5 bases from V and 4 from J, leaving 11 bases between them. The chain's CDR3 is CASSRHGSTGELFF. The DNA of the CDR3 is TGTGCCAGCAGTCGACATGGTAGCACCGGGGAGCTGTTTTTT.

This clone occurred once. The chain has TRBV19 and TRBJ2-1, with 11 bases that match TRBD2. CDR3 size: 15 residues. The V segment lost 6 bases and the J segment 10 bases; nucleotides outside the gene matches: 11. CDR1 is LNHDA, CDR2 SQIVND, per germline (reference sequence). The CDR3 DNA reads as TGTGCCAGTAGAACTACTAGCGGGAGTGTGGGAGAGCAGTTCTTC. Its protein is CASRTTSGSVGEQFF.

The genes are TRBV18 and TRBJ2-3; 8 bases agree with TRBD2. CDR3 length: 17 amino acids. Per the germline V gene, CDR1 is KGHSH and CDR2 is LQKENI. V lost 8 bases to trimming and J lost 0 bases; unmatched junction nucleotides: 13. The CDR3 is CASQPGGLAGSTDTQYF. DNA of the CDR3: TGTGCCAGCCAACCTGGCGGACTAGCAGGGAGCACAGATACGCAGTATTTT.

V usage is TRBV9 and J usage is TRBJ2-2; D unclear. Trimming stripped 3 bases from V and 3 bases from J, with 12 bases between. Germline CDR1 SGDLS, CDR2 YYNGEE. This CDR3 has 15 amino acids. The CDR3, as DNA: TGTGCCAGCAGCGGGCAAGTTTCCGACACCGGGGAGCTGTTTTTT. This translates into CASSGQVSDTGELFF.

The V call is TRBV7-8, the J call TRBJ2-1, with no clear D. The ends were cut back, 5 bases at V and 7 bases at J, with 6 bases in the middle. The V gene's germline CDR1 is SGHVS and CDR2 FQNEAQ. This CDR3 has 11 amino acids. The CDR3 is CASSNSNEQFF. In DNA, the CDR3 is TGTGCCAGCAGCAACTCTAATGAGCAGTTCTTC. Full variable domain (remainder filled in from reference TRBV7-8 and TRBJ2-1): GAGVSQSPRYKVAKRGQDVALRCDPISGHVSLFWYQQALGQGPEFLTYFQNEAQLDKSGLPSDRFFAERPEGSVSTLKIQRTQQEDSAVYLCASSNSNEQFFGPGTRLTVL.

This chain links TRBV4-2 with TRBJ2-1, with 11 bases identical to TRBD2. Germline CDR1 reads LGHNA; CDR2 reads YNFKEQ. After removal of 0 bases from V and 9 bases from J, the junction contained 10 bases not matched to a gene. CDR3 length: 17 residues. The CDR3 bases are TGTGCCAGCAGCCAAGATCCTAGCGGGGGGATCCAGGGTGAGCAGTTCTTC. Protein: CASSQDPSGGIQGEQFF.